Listed below are T cell receptor beta chains from one sample, sequenced in a study of patients and donors after allogeneic stem cell transplantation. TCRdb analysed the RT-PCR reads with MiXCR anew, one entry per CDR3 protein. Of 400,000 to 450,000 distinct CDR3 sequences listed, around 15% are singletons. The sample comprised blood, either unsorted or a sorted T cell fraction (not recorded which). The receptors were sampled from a human donor who was either an allogeneic HSCT recipient or a stem cell or donor lymphocyte infusion donor (not recorded which). It is not recorded whose cells these are; they may come from a transplant donor. Both conserved end residues are part of each CDR3. The D gene is left open where the match is weak. Clone size is shown for a subset of rows, as once, few, many or a class of expanded clone.

V gene,J gene,clone size,D gene,CDR3 protein,CDR3 DNA
TRBV5-1,TRBJ1-2,NA,NA,CASSRNGDYGYTF,TGCGCCAGCAGCCGGAATGGGGACTATGGCTACACCTTC
TRBV20-1,TRBJ2-3,NA,TRBD1,CSASLRGRSDTQYF,TGCAGTGCTAGTCTCAGGGGGCGTTCAGATACGCAGTATTTT
TRBV3-1,TRBJ1-1,many,NA,CASSQDQGITEAFF,TGTGCCAGCAGCCAAGATCAGGGGATAACTGAAGCTTTCTTT
TRBV7-9,TRBJ2-4,few,NA,CASSYPQVEAKNIQYF,TGTGCCAGCAGCTACCCCCAGGTCGAAGCCAAAAACATTCAGTACTTC
TRBV5-5,TRBJ2-2,many,TRBD2,CASSFSVRLAANTGELFF,TGTGCCAGCAGCTTTTCGGTTCGACTAGCGGCGAACACCGGGGAGCTGTTTTTT
TRBV5-1,TRBJ1-1,NA,NA,CASSLDKKGNTEAFF,TGCGCCAGCAGCTTGGACAAAAAGGGGAACACTGAAGCTTTCTTT
TRBV18,TRBJ2-4,few,NA,CASSSQGGNIQYF,TGTGCCAGCTCCTCACAAGGGGGAAACATTCAGTACTTC
TRBV20-1,TRBJ2-7,once,NA,CSARNSFKNYEQYF,TGCAGTGCTAGGAACAGCTTCAAAAACTACGAGCAGTACTTC
TRBV7-2,TRBJ2-2,few,NA,CASTQPDTSKTGELFF,TGTGCCAGCACCCAACCCGACACTAGCAAAACCGGGGAGCTGTTTTTT
TRBV5-1,TRBJ1-6,NA,NA,CASSLLPRGALHF,TGCGCCAGCAGCTTGCTCCCCCGTGGGGCCCTCCACTTT
TRBV4-3,TRBJ1-2,NA,NA,CASSPSRGGRDYGYTF,TGCGCCAGCAGCCCCAGTCGGGGGGGAAGGGACTATGGCTACACCTTC
TRBV12-3/TRBV12-4,TRBJ1-1,NA,NA,CASSPMTGLGAEAFF,TGTGCCAGCAGTCCGATGACAGGCCTCGGGGCTGAAGCTTTCTTT
TRBV13,TRBJ2-7,NA,NA,CASNRRGPSYEQYF,TGTGCCAGCAACCGCCGGGGACCCTCCTACGAGCAGTACTTC
TRBV24-1,TRBJ2-1,few,NA,CATSDAAYNEQFF,TGTGCCACCAGTGATGCCGCCTACAATGAGCAGTTCTTC
TRBV11-1,TRBJ1-1,few,TRBD1,CASSWPAERQGKTANTEAFF,TGTGCCAGCAGCTGGCCTGCCGAGAGACAGGGTAAAACGGCGAACACTGAAGCTTTCTTT
TRBV27,TRBJ2-3,few,TRBD2,CASRVAGVDTQYF,TGTGCCTCCCGAGTAGCGGGAGTGGATACGCAGTATTTT
TRBV2,TRBJ2-1,NA,TRBD1,CASSGDRGHEQFF,TGTGCCAGCAGTGGGGACAGGGGGCATGAGCAGTTCTTC
TRBV7-9,TRBJ1-5,NA,TRBD1,CASSHGTGLSNQPQHF,TGTGCCAGCAGCCATGGGACAGGACTTAGCAATCAGCCCCAGCATTTT
TRBV11-2,TRBJ2-3,NA,TRBD2,CASSLLRPGLAGTSTDTQYF,TGTGCCAGCAGCTTATTGCGGCCAGGACTAGCGGGGACGAGCACAGATACGCAGTATTTT
TRBV20-1,TRBJ1-1,NA,NA,CSASMSPNTEAFF,TGCAGTGCTAGTATGTCGCCGAACACTGAAGCTTTCTTT
TRBV12-3/TRBV12-4,TRBJ1-3,few,TRBD1,CASRTGTGRNTIYF,TGTGCCAGCAGAACCGGGACAGGGAGAAACACCATATATTTT
TRBV5-6,TRBJ2-1,few,NA,CASSNEGSGESNEQFF,TGTGCCAGCAGCAATGAAGGTAGCGGAGAGTCAAATGAGCAGTTCTTC
TRBV5-1,TRBJ2-2,NA,TRBD1,CASSRDRGLDGELFF,TGCGCCAGCAGTCGGGACAGGGGGCTCGACGGGGAGCTGTTTTTT
TRBV12-3/TRBV12-4,TRBJ2-5,NA,TRBD1,CASQLKDRESETQYF,TGTGCCAGCCAACTGAAGGACAGGGAATCGGAGACCCAGTACTTC
TRBV9,TRBJ1-1,NA,NA,CASSVDANTEAFF,TGTGCCAGCAGCGTAGACGCAAACACTGAAGCTTTCTTT
TRBV18,TRBJ2-7,NA,TRBD1,CASSPKGQGYEQYF,TGTGCCAGCTCACCAAAGGGACAGGGCTACGAGCAGTACTTC
TRBV30,TRBJ2-7,NA,NA,CAAALFSYEQYF,TGTGCCGCTGCCTTGTTCTCCTACGAGCAGTACTTC
TRBV7-9,TRBJ2-7,few,NA,CASSLAGKGEQYF,TGTGCCAGCAGCTTAGCAGGGAAGGGCGAGCAGTACTTC
TRBV4-3,TRBJ2-2,few,TRBD1,CASSQPRDRSNTGELFF,TGCGCCAGCAGCCAACCCCGGGACAGATCGAACACCGGGGAGCTGTTTTTT
TRBV20-1,TRBJ1-2,NA,TRBD1,CSASGTGGNYGYTF,TGCAGTGCATCCGGGACAGGGGGCAACTATGGCTACACCTTC
TRBV7-9,TRBJ2-6,few,NA,CASSYQGLSNVLTF,TGTGCCAGCAGCTATCAGGGATTATCCAACGTCCTGACTTTC
TRBV7-8,TRBJ2-1,NA,NA,CASSLLGQIGGREQFF,TGTGCCAGCAGCTTATTGGGCCAGATTGGGGGAAGGGAGCAGTTCTTC
TRBV7-9,TRBJ1-4,NA,NA,CASISPGTESEKLFF,TGTGCCAGCATCTCACCCGGGACCGAAAGTGAAAAACTGTTTTTT
TRBV12-3/TRBV12-4,TRBJ1-3,NA,NA,CASSLRVNPSGNTIYF,TGTGCCAGCAGTTTAAGAGTGAACCCCTCTGGAAACACCATATATTTT
TRBV25-1,TRBJ1-1,many,NA,CASSEYNRATEAFF,TGTGCCAGCAGTGAATATAACAGGGCCACTGAAGCTTTCTTT
TRBV15,TRBJ1-4,NA,NA,CATSRVGKVRATNEKLFF,TGTGCCACCAGCAGAGTCGGGAAGGTTCGAGCAACTAATGAAAAACTGTTTTTT
TRBV20-1,TRBJ2-7,NA,TRBD1,CSASRDRGIDEQYF,TGCAGTGCAAGCCGGGACAGGGGAATCGACGAGCAGTACTTC
TRBV4-3,TRBJ2-4,many,TRBD1,CASSQDGPGGLLAKNIQYF,TGCGCCAGCAGCCAAGATGGTCCAGGGGGATTACTAGCCAAAAACATTCAGTACTTC
TRBV2,TRBJ2-1,NA,NA,CASRDWGGQVNEQFF,TGTGCCAGCAGGGACTGGGGGGGGCAGGTCAATGAGCAGTTCTTC
TRBV6-1,TRBJ1-1,NA,NA,CASKSYEWNTEAFF,TGTGCCAGCAAGAGCTATGAATGGAACACTGAAGCTTTCTTT
TRBV7-2,TRBJ2-7,few,NA,CASSLSPGSSYEQYF,TGTGCCAGCAGCTTATCCCCGGGGAGCTCCTACGAGCAGTACTTC
TRBV3-1,TRBJ2-2,NA,TRBD2,CASSPAGTRNTGELFF,TGTGCCAGCAGCCCAGCCGGGACTAGAAACACCGGGGAGCTGTTTTTT
TRBV5-1,TRBJ1-1,NA,NA,CASSRREGRTEAFF,TGCGCCAGCAGCCGGCGGGAGGGGAGAACTGAAGCTTTCTTT
TRBV5-1,TRBJ2-1,many,NA,CASSPEGAGEQFF,TGCGCCAGCAGCCCGGAGGGGGCGGGGGAGCAGTTCTTC
TRBV12-3/TRBV12-4,TRBJ1-5,NA,TRBD1,CASSGQAYSNQPQHF,TGTGCCAGCAGTGGACAGGCGTATAGCAATCAGCCCCAGCATTTT